The TCR beta chain described here comes from a study of graft-versus-host responses after intestinal transplantation. Germline CDR1 and CDR2: MNHEY and SMNVEV (reference sequence). Trimming at V came to 3 bases and at J to 8 bases, leaving 9 bases not matched to a gene. This CDR3 is built from 14 residues. Clones were sequenced by immunoSEQ multiplex PCR, and TCRdb holds only the in-frame ones, with some missing. Of approximately 100,000 clones listed, roughly 88% are singletons. Details on this clone: Its antigen is still unknown.

Source: unstimulated CD4+ T cells sorted from spleen or lymph node cells, taken before intestinal transplant. The receptor comes from a human donor who received an intestinal transplant. The J gene is TRBJ1-2, the V gene TRBV27, with 7 nucleotides matching TRBD1. CDR3 sequence reads: CASSFGRGLLGYTF. As DNA, the CDR3 is TGTGCCAGCAGTTTCGGAAGGGGGCTCCTAGGCTACACCTTC.